The text below deals with one T cell receptor (beta chain). The CDR3 sequence is 16 residues long. Deletions cut 4 bases from V and 1 base from J, with 16 bases between. Germline loops: CDR1 MDHEN, CDR2 SYDVKM. The data belong to a study of OX40 agonist ivuxolimab in advanced cancers. TCRdb's copy holds only in-frame clones and misses some; the assay was immunoSEQ multiplex PCR. The profile covers tens of thousands of clones, with over 80% appearing a single time and around 11% taken by the ten largest. The sequence was obtained from an adult with an advanced solid tumor such as melanoma, head and neck, liver or kidney cancer. The chain links TRBV28 to TRBJ1-1; D is undetermined. The material sequenced was CD4+ or CD8+ T cells sorted from blood, taken in a trial of the OX40 agonist ivuxolimab. CDR3: CASSYPSGRKNTEAFF. DNA for the CDR3: TGTGCCAGCAGTTATCCCAGCGGACGGAAGAACACTGAAGCTTTCTTT.